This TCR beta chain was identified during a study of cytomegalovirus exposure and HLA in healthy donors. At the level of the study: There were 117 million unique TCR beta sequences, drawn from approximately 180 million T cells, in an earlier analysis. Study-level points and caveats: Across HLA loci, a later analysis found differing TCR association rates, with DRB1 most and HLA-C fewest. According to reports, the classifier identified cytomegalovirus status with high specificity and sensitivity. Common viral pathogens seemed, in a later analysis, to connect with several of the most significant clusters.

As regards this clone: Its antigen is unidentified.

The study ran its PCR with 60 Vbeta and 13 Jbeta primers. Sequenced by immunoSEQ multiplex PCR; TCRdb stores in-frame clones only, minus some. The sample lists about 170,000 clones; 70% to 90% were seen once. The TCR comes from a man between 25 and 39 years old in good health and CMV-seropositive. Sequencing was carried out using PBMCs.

This chain's CDR3 is CASSRQQGQPQHF. CDR3 sequence (DNA): TGTGCCAGCAGCCGCCAACAGGGACAGCCCCAGCATTTT. The chain joins TRBV9 to TRBJ1-5, with D perhaps TRBD1 (6 bases). The V gene lost 4 bases and the J gene lost 7 bases, with 12 bases spanning the gap. The CDR3 sequence is 13 residues long. Germline CDR1 is SGDLS and CDR2 is YYNGEE.